The present entry profiles one TCR beta chain with its context. The antigen is not known. Germline CDR1 reads SGHKS; CDR2 reads YYEKEE (reference sequence). V was shortened by 4 bases and J by 3 bases, with 20 bases between the two germline ends. This CDR3 has 16 residues. This sample is drawn from a study of T cells in localized non-small cell lung cancer. Overall study results and limits: In adjacent lung, a median about 54 of the top 100 tumor clones were found.

Sequencing was performed with immunoSEQ multiplex PCR; in TCRdb, only in-frame clones are kept and a portion is missing. The data contain under 150,000 clones, approximately 88% of them singletons. Here the sequenced sample was peripheral blood, taken before any cancer treatment. The receptor's source is a female donor over 55 with stage I lung adenocarcinoma. The chain has TRBV5-5 and TRBJ2-7, with D possibly TRBD2 on 6 matching bases. DNA for the CDR3: TGTGCCAGCAGCATCCGAGCGGGCCATGGCAGCTACGAGCAGTACTTC. Protein sequence: CASSIRAGHGSYEQYF.